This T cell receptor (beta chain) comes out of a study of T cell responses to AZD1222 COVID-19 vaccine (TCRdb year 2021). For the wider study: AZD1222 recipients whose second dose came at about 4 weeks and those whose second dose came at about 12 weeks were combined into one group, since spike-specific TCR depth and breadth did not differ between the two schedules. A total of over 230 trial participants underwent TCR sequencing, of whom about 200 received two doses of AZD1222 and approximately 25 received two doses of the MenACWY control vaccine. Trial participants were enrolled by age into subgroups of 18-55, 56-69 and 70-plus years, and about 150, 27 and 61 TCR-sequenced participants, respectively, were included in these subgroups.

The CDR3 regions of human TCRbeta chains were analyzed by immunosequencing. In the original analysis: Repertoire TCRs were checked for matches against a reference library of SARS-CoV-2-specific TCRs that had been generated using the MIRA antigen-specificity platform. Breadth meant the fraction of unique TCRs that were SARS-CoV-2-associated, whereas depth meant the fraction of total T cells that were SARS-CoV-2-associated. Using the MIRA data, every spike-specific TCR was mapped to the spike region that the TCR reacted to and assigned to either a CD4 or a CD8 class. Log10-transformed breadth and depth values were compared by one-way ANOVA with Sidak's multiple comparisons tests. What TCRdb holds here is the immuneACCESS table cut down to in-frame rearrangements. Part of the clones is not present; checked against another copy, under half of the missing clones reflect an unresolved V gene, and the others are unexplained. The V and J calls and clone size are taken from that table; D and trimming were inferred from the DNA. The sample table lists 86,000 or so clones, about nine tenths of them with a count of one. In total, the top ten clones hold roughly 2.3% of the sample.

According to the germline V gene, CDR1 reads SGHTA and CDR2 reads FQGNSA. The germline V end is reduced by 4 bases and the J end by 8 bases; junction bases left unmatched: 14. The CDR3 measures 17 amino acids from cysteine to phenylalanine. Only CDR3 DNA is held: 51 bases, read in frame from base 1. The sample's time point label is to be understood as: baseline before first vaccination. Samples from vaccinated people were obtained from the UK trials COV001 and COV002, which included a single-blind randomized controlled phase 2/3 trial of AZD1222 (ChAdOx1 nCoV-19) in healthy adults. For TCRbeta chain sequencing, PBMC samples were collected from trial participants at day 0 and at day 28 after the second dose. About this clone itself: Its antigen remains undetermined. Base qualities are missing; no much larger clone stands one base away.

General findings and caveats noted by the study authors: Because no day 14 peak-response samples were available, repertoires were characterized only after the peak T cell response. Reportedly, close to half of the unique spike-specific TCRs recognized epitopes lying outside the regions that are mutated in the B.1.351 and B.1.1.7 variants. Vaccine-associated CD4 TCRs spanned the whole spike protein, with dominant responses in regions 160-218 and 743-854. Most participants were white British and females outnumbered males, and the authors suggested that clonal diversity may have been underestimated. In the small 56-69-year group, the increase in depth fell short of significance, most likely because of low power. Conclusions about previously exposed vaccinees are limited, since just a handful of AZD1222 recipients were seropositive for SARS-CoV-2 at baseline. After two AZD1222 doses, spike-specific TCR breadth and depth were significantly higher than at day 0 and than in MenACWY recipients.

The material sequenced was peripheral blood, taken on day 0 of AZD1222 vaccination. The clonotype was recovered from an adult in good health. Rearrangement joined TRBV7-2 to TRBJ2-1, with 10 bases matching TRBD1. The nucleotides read TGTGCCAGCAGCTCCCCTGGGGGTGGGACAGGGGCATATGAGCAGTTCTTC. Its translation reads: CASSSPGGGTGAYEQFF. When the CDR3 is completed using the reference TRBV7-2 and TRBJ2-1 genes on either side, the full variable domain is GAGVSQSPSNKVTEKGKDVELRCDPISGHTALYWYRQSLGQGLEFLIYFQGNSAPDKSGLPSDRFSAERTGGSVSTLTIQRTQQEDSAVYLCASSSPGGGTGAYEQFFGPGTRLTVL.